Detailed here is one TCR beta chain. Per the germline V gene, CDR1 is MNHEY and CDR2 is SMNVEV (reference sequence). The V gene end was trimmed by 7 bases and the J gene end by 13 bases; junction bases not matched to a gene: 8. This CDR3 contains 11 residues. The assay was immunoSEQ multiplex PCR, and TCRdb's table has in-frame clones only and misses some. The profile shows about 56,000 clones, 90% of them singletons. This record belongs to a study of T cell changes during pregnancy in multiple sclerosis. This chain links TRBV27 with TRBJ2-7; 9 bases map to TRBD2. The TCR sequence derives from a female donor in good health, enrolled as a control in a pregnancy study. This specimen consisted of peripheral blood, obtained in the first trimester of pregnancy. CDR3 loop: CASTNSGRGYF. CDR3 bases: TGTGCCAGCACCAATAGCGGGAGAGGCTACTTC.